This T cell receptor beta chain is drawn from a study of T cells in Graves' hyperthyroidism and ophthalmopathy (dated by TCRdb to between 2018 and 2021). The study in broad terms: Peripheral blood samples were taken at the time of initial diagnosis, prior to any treatment. A discovery cohort of roughly 96 patients, approximately 44 with Graves' ophthalmopathy and 55 to 65 with stable Graves' hyperthyroidism, was used to find distinguishing TCR V-J signatures. The study also compared thyroid tissue and blood T-cell repertoires from a handful of Graves' hyperthyroidism patients. An independent validation cohort of about 19 hyperthyroidism patients and approximately 17 patients who later progressed to ophthalmopathy tested prospective prediction of ophthalmopathy. Once sampling was done, hyperthyroidism patients were given methimazole at a starting dose of 30 mg daily, whereas ophthalmopathy patients were given high-dose intravenous methylprednisolone. TCR Vbeta CDR3 sequencing of 140 or so peripheral blood samples (43 ophthalmopathy, approximately 80 hyperthyroidism and some 17 progressor patients) is reported in the paper. The 100 or so discovery patients were randomly split 7:3 into training and test sets.

A patient counted as having stable Graves' hyperthyroidism if no progression to ophthalmopathy occurred over 18 months of follow-up. Hyperthyroidism patients were newly diagnosed, with disease duration under 2 months, and aged 18 to 65 years. The study excluded patients with uncontrolled infections, other autoimmune diseases, pregnancy or lactation. Diagnoses were based on clinical symptoms, serum thyroxine and TRAb, thyroid ultrasound and orbital computed tomography. PBMCs were isolated from about 9.1 ml of fresh peripheral blood by Ficoll-Paque density gradient centrifugation. Total RNA was extracted using Trizol reagent, and RNA quality was assessed on an Agilent 2100 Bioanalyzer. V and J are truncated by 5 bases and 0 bases respectively, leaving an intervening sequence of 7 bases. Counted from cysteine to phenylalanine, this CDR3 has 14 amino acids. The CDR3 DNA has 42 bases and is translated from base 1. CDR1 is given as SNHLY and CDR2 as FYNNEI, both from the germline V gene.

Here is what the overall study found, with its caveats: No statistical method was used to fix the sample size in advance, and group allocation was not hidden from the investigators. Most expanded thyroid clonotypes (frequency above 0.001) were also found in blood, which suggests that blood repertoires may mirror thyroid immune responses. In validation, the model predicted progression to ophthalmopathy a median of about 6 months before onset, with about 64% sensitivity and nearly 75% specificity. A 13 V-J signature model separated ophthalmopathy from stable hyperthyroidism, with around 90% sensitivity and around 84% specificity in cross-validation and 80%/75% in testing.

This clonotype was counted many times. Its recognized antigen is unknown. Base quality data are lacking; no much larger clone is found one base away. The TCR beta CDR3 regions were amplified from the RNA transcripts. A first-round RT-PCR of the TCR CDR3 used the HTBI primer set with the Qiagen OneStep RT-PCR kit. A second multiplex PCR round built the libraries, followed by size selection and purification. The libraries were sequenced on an Illumina HiSeq2000 using paired-end 100 bp reads. As for the authors' bioinformatics: SOAPnuke was used to process the raw data, with reads discarded if the reads contained adapters or uncalled bases, had a mean Phred below 15, or lacked an exact constant-primer or identifier match. COPE v1.2.5 was used to merge high-quality paired reads, and clonotypes were defined as unique nucleotide sequences. MiTCR v1.1 was used to align clonotypes to the IMGT TRBV, TRBD and TRBJ reference segments. Analysis was restricted to V-J combinations with a frequency above 0.0001, which covered roughly 99% of repertoires. The TCS score was defined as the ratio of F50 (clonal expansion) to E x V (chaos), calculated using BLOSUM62-based TCRdist between CDR3 peptides within each V-J. Welch's t-statistics and random forest reduced roughly 530 V-J features to roughly 13, which were used in a naive Bayes classifier (R e1071). The public reads were quality trimmed at Q25 with fastp and then assembled into clones with MiXCR by TCRdb, keeping productive beta chains. Records with the same CDR3 protein are collapsed into one entry carrying the most frequent genes and DNA. TCRdb's processing, not the authors' own work, is the source of the V and J calls. Counted in this sample were about 420,000 distinct CDR3 sequences; roughly 13% of them appeared once. The ten largest clones take up around 5.3% of the sample.

The specimen was blood. Recombination connected TRBV2 to TRBJ2-2; the D gene identity is not certain. The clonotype was recovered from a woman aged 18-35 years with Graves' hyperthyroidism. The CDR3 protein: CASSSSSNTGELFF. The DNA is TGTGCCAGCAGTAGTTCTTCGAACACCGGGGAGCTGTTTTTT.